These 23 T cell receptor beta chains were sequenced from one sample in a study of monozygotic twins with inflammatory bowel disease (dated 2019 in TCRdb). Receptors were amplified or captured by 5' RACE. The run used an Illumina HiSeq 2500. The reads, reprocessed by TCRdb, yield one row per CDR3 protein sequence and no DNA. The sample table gives more than 300,000 distinct CDR3 sequences. 2.5% to 3% of the sample is held by the ten biggest clonotypes. Specimen: blood. These receptor sequences come from a human donor with ulcerative colitis or Crohn's disease, or a healthy co-twin of an affected twin (not recorded which).

The chain couples TRBV19 to TRBJ2-7. The CDR3 consists of 14 residues. In germline, CDR1 is LNHDA, CDR2 SQIVND (reference sequence). CDR3: CASSMAGYSYEQYF.

This chain connects TRBV20-1 to TRBJ2-7; TCRdb's D call of TRBD1 is untestable without DNA. The germline V gene has CDR1 DFQATT and CDR2 SNEGSKA (reference sequence). The CDR3 length is 13 residues. The CDR3 loop reads CSADVQGGGEQYF.

The chain links TRBV29-1 to TRBJ2-7; TCRdb names TRBD1, which stays unverified in the absence of DNA. Per the germline V gene, CDR1 is SQVTM and CDR2 is ANQGSEA. The CDR3 length is 13 residues. CDR3 region: CSVRQGPLDEQYF.

This sequence joins TRBV3-1 and TRBJ2-7; no DNA is available, so the TRBD1 call from TCRdb remains unchecked. The CDR3 sequence is 14 residues long. Germline V gene sequence: CDR1 LGHDT, CDR2 YNNKEL (reference sequence). CDR3 sequence reads: CASSQLGQSYEQYF.

J is TRBJ1-6 and V is TRBV19. CDR1 is LNHDA and CDR2 is SQIVND in the germline V gene (reference sequence). This CDR3 contains 14 residues. Here the CDR3 reads CASTSSSYNSPLHF.

The chain couples TRBV12-3 or TRBV12-4 to TRBJ2-7. The CDR3 is made up of 15 amino acids. The CDR3 loop is CASSSFDPITAEQYF.

The CDR3 loop reads CASSQVGGNDNSPLHF. The chain combines TRBV4-2 with TRBJ1-6; TCRdb's D call, TRBD1, is unchecked because there is no DNA. CDR1 and CDR2 from the germline V gene are LGHNA and YNFKEQ. The CDR3 contains 16 residues.

The rearrangement links TRBV9 to TRBJ2-1; no DNA is available, so the TRBD1 call from TCRdb remains unchecked. The CDR3 has 13 residues. Germline CDR1 reads SGDLS; CDR2 reads YYNGEE. The CDR3 here is CASSVMPPNEQFF.

This sequence joins TRBV7-2 and TRBJ1-4; TCRdb's assignment of TRBD1 cannot be checked, as there is no DNA. The CDR3 length is 14 residues. The germline V gene encodes CDR1 SGHTA and CDR2 FQGNSA. The CDR3 here is CASSAGGAGEKLFF.

V usage is TRBV15 and J usage is TRBJ2-7; the D call of TRBD2 rests on TCRdb alone, since no DNA is present to check it. The CDR3 loop spans 18 amino acids. Germline assignment: CDR1 LNHNV and CDR2 YYDKDF (reference sequence). The CDR3 here is CATSRGVDLAGTYYEQYF. Complete variable domain (other parts from reference TRBV15 and TRBJ2-7): DAMVIQNPRYQVTQFGKPVTLSCSQTLNHNVMYWYQQKSSQAPKLLFHYYDKDFNNEADTPDNFQSRRPNTSFCFLDIRSPGLGDTAMYLCATSRGVDLAGTYYEQYFGPGTRLTVT.

The chain has TRBV6-5 and TRBJ1-5; checking the TCRdb D call of TRBD1 is not possible without DNA. CDR1 is MNHEY and CDR2 is SVGAGI in the germline V gene. The CDR3 contains 15 residues. CDR3 loop: CASSYVTGGGQPQHF.

CDR3 sequence reads: CASSQDPSNNEQFF. The J gene is TRBJ2-1, the V gene TRBV4-2. Germline V CDR1 and CDR2: LGHNA, YNFKEQ. This CDR3 is built from 14 residues.

This chain joins TRBV6-2 or TRBV6-3 and TRBJ1-1; as DNA is missing, the TRBD1 call by TCRdb cannot be tested. This CDR3 spans 21 amino acids. Germline CDR1 MNHEY, CDR2 SVGEGT. The CDR3 reads CASSPPLYRTWGTSTRQGAFF.

This chain connects TRBV24-1 to TRBJ1-2; as DNA is missing, the TRBD1 call by TCRdb cannot be tested. Germline CDR1 KGHDR, CDR2 SFDVKD. This CDR3 has 14 residues. The chain's CDR3 is CATSDETGQGIHYF.

The chain recombines TRBV7-2 with TRBJ2-3; checking the TCRdb D call of TRBD1 is not possible without DNA. Germline V gene data show CDR1 as SGHTA and CDR2 as FQGNSA. The CDR3 covers 16 residues. CDR3 residues: CASSLRVTGATDTQYF.

This chain links TRBV9 with TRBJ2-1. CDR3 length: 13 amino acids. Germline CDR1 and CDR2: SGDLS and YYNGEE. CDR3 residues: CASSADAYNEQFF.

The chain recombines TRBV7-9 with TRBJ1-2; lacking DNA, the TRBD1 call made by TCRdb goes unchecked. Germline values: CDR1 SEHNR, CDR2 FQNEAQ (reference sequence). The CDR3 spans 16 residues. The CDR3 spells CASSLAGPGRLGGYTF.

The rearrangement uses TRBV4-3 and TRBJ1-2. Germline V gene lookup returns CDR1 LGHNA and CDR2 YSLEER. The CDR3 covers 14 residues. CDR3 region: CASSQGGEYYGYTF.

The rearrangement joins TRBV10-2 to TRBJ2-7. CDR1 and CDR2 from the germline V gene are WSHSY and SAAADI. The CDR3 contains 15 residues. CDR3 residues: CASSESGGGSYEQYF.

The chain combines TRBV20-1 with TRBJ2-3; TCRdb returns TRBD1, unconfirmable since there is no DNA. The CDR3 contains 13 residues. The germline gives CDR1 DFQATT, CDR2 SNEGSKA (reference sequence). CDR3 residues: CSADRWGQGQAYF.

Here the CDR3 reads CAGGDHQETQYF. The chain combines TRBV2 with TRBJ2-5; TCRdb reports TRBD1, a call that lacks DNA to check it against. The CDR3 totals 12 residues. CDR1 is SNHLY, CDR2 FYNNEI, per germline.

CDR3 sequence: CASSLGGEPLHF. The rearrangement joins TRBV5-1 to TRBJ1-6. Germline V gene data show CDR1 as SGHRS and CDR2 as YFSETQ. This CDR3 spans 12 amino acids.

The chain employs TRBV11-2 and TRBJ1-2; there is no DNA to check the TCRdb D call of TRBD1. The CDR3 sequence is 15 residues long. Germline V gives CDR1 SGHAT, CDR2 FQNNGV. CDR3 region: CASSLWTGGNYGYTF.